The entry that follows covers one TCR beta chain sequence. Its antigen is as yet unknown. Germline CDR1 SGHTS, CDR2 YDEGEE. There are 14 residues in the CDR3. V was trimmed by 3 bases and J by 3 bases, leaving 10 bases between them. The data are from a study of radiotherapy plus CTLA-4 blockade in lung cancer. Across the study: Objective responses were documented in roughly 20% of patients, with disease control in roughly 33%. Study-level results: Peripheral blood showed expansion of tumor-derived TCR clones after radiotherapy and ipilimumab.

Repertoires were generated with immunoSEQ multiplex PCR, while TCRdb's copy carries only in-frame clones and drops some. The sample carries roughly 45,000 clones, over 55% recorded once. Participants had chemo-refractory metastatic non-small-cell lung cancer and were treated with focal radiation plus ipilimumab CTLA-4 blockade. This receptor was taken from a human donor with non-small cell lung cancer who had a partial response to radiotherapy plus ipilimumab. V usage is TRBV5-8 and J usage is TRBJ1-5, with D maybe TRBD1 (5 bases). The sample in question was peripheral blood, obtained from a patient treated with radiotherapy plus ipilimumab. The CDR3, as DNA: TGTGCCAGCAGCTCCTGGGGCAACAATCAGCCCCAGCATTTT. Residues: CASSSWGNNQPQHF.